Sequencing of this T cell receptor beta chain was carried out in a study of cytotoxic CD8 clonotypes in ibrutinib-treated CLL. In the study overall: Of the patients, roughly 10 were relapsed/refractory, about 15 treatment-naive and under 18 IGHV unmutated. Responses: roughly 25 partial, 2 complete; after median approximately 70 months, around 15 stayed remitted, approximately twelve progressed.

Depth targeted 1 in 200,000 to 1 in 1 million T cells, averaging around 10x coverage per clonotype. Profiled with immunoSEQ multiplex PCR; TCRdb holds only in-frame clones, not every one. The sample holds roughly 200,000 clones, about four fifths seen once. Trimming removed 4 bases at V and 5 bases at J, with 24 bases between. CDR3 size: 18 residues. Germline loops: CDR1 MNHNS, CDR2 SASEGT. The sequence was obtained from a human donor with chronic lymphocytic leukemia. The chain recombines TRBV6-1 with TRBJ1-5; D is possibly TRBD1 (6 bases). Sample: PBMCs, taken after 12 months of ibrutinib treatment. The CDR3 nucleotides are TGTGCCAGCAGTGGAGGCCAACGGGGGGCAGGTTTGTATCAGCCCCAGCATTTT. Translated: CASSGGQRGAGLYQPQHF.